Shown below are 26 T cell receptor beta chains from a single sample sequenced in a study of tumor-infiltrating lymphocytes in oesophageal squamous cell carcinoma. From the PCR reads, TCRdb called clonotypes with MiXCR, one entry per CDR3 protein. This table has some 10,000 distinct CDR3 sequences, around half appearing once. The material sequenced was esophageal tumor tissue. The receptors were gathered from a male donor with esophageal squamous cell carcinoma.

V usage is TRBV7-4 and J usage is TRBJ2-3; 7 nucleotides match TRBD2. The DNA matches TRBJ2-1 better at its end, which makes the J call doubtful. Looked up from germline, CDR1 is SGHVT and CDR2 is SQSDAQ. The CDR3 is 17 residues long. The CDR3 bases are TGTGCCAGCAGCTTAACGGCTAGCGGCCTCTCCTACAATGAGCAGTTCTTC. Translation: CASSLTASGLSYNEQFF.

This chain connects TRBV7-6 to TRBJ2-3; 12 bases are shared with TRBD2. Germline loops: CDR1 SGHVS, CDR2 FNYEAQ. V shed 2 bases and J 6 bases; nucleotides not matched to a gene: 12. The CDR3 length is 18 residues. CDR3 region: CASSLTPRLAGGLDTQYF. The CDR3 DNA follows: TGTGCCAGCAGCTTAACCCCCCGCCTAGCGGGAGGGCTTGATACGCAGTATTTT.

This chain uses TRBV7-6 with TRBJ2-3, with D hard to call. The J call is uncertain, as TRBJ2-7 better fits the DNA end. The length of the CDR3 is 12 residues. Germline values: CDR1 SGHVS, CDR2 FNYEAQ. The CDR3 DNA follows: TGTGCCAGCAGCTTAAAAGCGTACGAGCAGTACTTC. This gives the protein CASSLKAYEQYF.

This clonotype was observed many times. The CDR3 loop reads CASSLATASGSNEQFF. The CDR3 coding sequence is TGTGCCAGCAGCTTAGCCACGGCTAGCGGGAGCAATGAGCAGTTCTTC. This sequence joins TRBV7-6 and TRBJ2-1; 10 bases match TRBD2. This CDR3 comprises 16 residues. Germline CDR1 SGHVS, CDR2 FNYEAQ. Losses at the gene ends were 0 bases for V and 6 bases for J; bases not matched to a gene: 5. Complete variable domain (other parts from reference TRBV7-6 and TRBJ2-1): GAGVSQSPRYKVTKRGQDVALRCDPISGHVSLYWYRQALGQGPEFLTYFNYEAQQDKSGLPNDRFSAERPEGSISTLTIQRTEQRDSAMYRCASSLATASGSNEQFFGPGTRLTVL.

This chain links TRBV7-2 with TRBJ1-2, with D tentatively TRBD1 (5 bases). The CDR3 extends over 13 amino acids. The germline CDR1 and CDR2 sequences are SGHTA and FQGNSA. The V gene lost 2 bases and the J gene lost 6 bases, with 10 bases spanning the gap. The CDR3 spells CASSLSRENGYTF. DNA for the CDR3: TGTGCCAGCAGCTTATCCAGGGAGAATGGCTACACCTTC. Full variable domain (remainder filled in from reference TRBV7-2 and TRBJ1-2): GAGVSQSPSNKVTEKGKDVELRCDPISGHTALYWYRQSLGQGLEFLIYFQGNSAPDKSGLPSDRFSAERTGGSVSTLTIQRTQQEDSAVYLCASSLSRENGYTFGSGTRLTVV.

This clonotype is medium-sized. The rearrangement joins TRBV7-9 to TRBJ1-2; D uncertain. Germline CDR1 reads SEHNR; CDR2 reads FQNEAQ (reference sequence). The CDR3 totals 16 residues. V gave up 5 bases and J gave up 6 bases, with 22 bases separating them. CDR3 sequence reads: CASSRAGPLANDGYTF. The CDR3, as DNA: TGTGCCAGCAGCCGAGCCGGGCCCTTGGCGAACGATGGCTACACCTTC.

This clonotype was observed once. Germline is not matched at one junction end, which may reflect a read error. The genes are TRBV7-9 and TRBJ2-1; 8 bases map to TRBD1. Germline V gives CDR1 SEHNR, CDR2 FQNEAQ (reference sequence). This CDR3 region has 17 residues. The CDR3 protein is CASSAGRDRRYHSPLHF. DNA for the CDR3: TGTGCCAGCAGCGCTGGTCGGGACAGGAGATATCATTCACCCCTCCACTTC.

The V gene is TRBV2, the J gene TRBJ2-7; 11 bases align to TRBD1. The end of the DNA is better explained by TRBJ2-1, so the J call may be wrong. The CDR3 runs to 15 residues. CDR1 is SNHLY and CDR2 is FYNNEI in the germline V gene. CDR3 sequence (DNA): TGTGCCAGCAGCAGGGACAGGGGGTATAACAATGAGCAGTTCTTC. This codes for CASSRDRGYNNEQFF.

This clonotype turned up a few times. The chain links TRBV19 to TRBJ1-5; 10 bases match TRBD1. CDR1 LNHDA and CDR2 SQIVND come from the germline V gene (reference sequence). The CDR3 loop spans 15 amino acids. The V segment lost 8 bases and the J segment 5 bases; nucleotides outside the gene matches: 9. The CDR3 DNA sequence: TGTGCCAGTTCCGGGACAGGGGCACTCGATCAGCCCCAGCATTTT. It codes for CASSGTGALDQPQHF.

This chain links TRBV19 with TRBJ2-1; 7 bases match TRBD2. The end of the DNA is better explained by TRBJ2-7, so the J call may be wrong. CDR3 length equals 14 residues. Germline V CDR1 and CDR2: LNHDA, SQIVND (reference sequence). CDR3 sequence reads: CASSTRLARYEQYF. The CDR3 nucleotides read TGTGCCAGTAGTACTAGACTAGCCCGATATGAGCAGTACTTC.

This chain joins TRBV7-2 and TRBJ2-1; 7 bases align to TRBD2. V trimming: 2 bases; J trimming: 8 bases; junction bases outside the gene matches: 12. This CDR3 has 16 amino acids. The V gene's germline CDR1 is SGHTA and CDR2 FQGNSA. The CDR3 loop reads CASSLTGAGAGYEQFF. CDR3 sequence (DNA): TGTGCCAGCAGCTTAACCGGCGCGGGAGCGGGCTATGAGCAGTTCTTC. The full variable domain, rest sourced from reference TRBV7-2 and TRBJ2-1, is GAGVSQSPSNKVTEKGKDVELRCDPISGHTALYWYRQSLGQGLEFLIYFQGNSAPDKSGLPSDRFSAERTGGSVSTLTIQRTQQEDSAVYLCASSLTGAGAGYEQFFGPGTRLTVL.

The chain recombines TRBV6-6 with TRBJ1-5; possibly TRBD1 for D (6 bases). CDR3 length: 14 residues. In germline, CDR1 is MNHNY, CDR2 SVGAGI (reference sequence). V gave up 2 bases and J gave up 4 bases, with 9 bases separating them. The DNA for the CDR3 is TGTGCCAGCAGTTACGACAGGACTAATCAGCCCCAGCATTTT. Its translation: CASSYDRTNQPQHF.

The chain combines TRBV6-8 with TRBJ2-3; D is uncertain. The CDR3 is 14 residues long. V lost 5 bases and J 0 bases, leaving 9 bases between the germline ends. The germline gives CDR1 MNHGY, CDR2 SAAAGT. CDR3 in amino acids: CASSKLTSTDTQYF. CDR3 DNA: TGTGCCAGCAGTAAACTAACTAGCACAGATACGCAGTATTTT.

In its sample, this clonotype was seen many times. An end of the junction does not agree with germline; a read error may underlie this. The rearrangement links TRBV19 to TRBJ1-1; the match to TRBD1 covers 7 bases. The germline V gene has CDR1 LNHDA and CDR2 SQIVND (reference sequence). This CDR3 spans 14 amino acids. CDR3 nucleotides: TGTGCCAGTGCGACAGGGCATGGGAACGCTGAAGCTTTCTTT. It specifies CASATGHGNAEAFF.

By sample share, this clonotype is medium-sized. DNA of the CDR3: TGTGCCAGCAATATGGGGTCGGCAGAGACCCAGTACTTC. This sequence encodes CASNMGSAETQYF. V gene TRBV25-1 combines with J gene TRBJ2-5; D unclear. CDR1 is MGHDK, CDR2 SYGVNS, per germline. The CDR3 runs 13 residues. Trimming shortened V by 7 bases and J by 4 bases, and 13 bases separated the two germline ends.

This rearrangement joins TRBV11-2 to TRBJ2-1; no clear D. Germline loops: CDR1 SGHAT, CDR2 FQNNGV. The ends were cut back, 3 bases at V and 0 bases at J, with 9 bases in the middle. The CDR3 is 15 residues long. For the CDR3, the DNA is TGTGCCAGCAGCTTGCGACAAAGCTCCTACAATGAGCAGTTCTTC. This encodes CASSLRQSSYNEQFF.

The J gene is TRBJ2-3, the V gene TRBV5-1; 9 nucleotides match TRBD1. The better agreement between TRBJ2-1 and the DNA end casts doubt on the J call. CDR1 is SGHRS and CDR2 is YFSETQ in the germline V gene. This CDR3 region has 14 residues. The CDR3 DNA sequence: TGCGCCAGCAGCTTGGCGACAGGGGGGAATGAGCAGTTCTTC. It codes for CASSLATGGNEQFF.

This chain joins TRBV7-2 and TRBJ2-4, with TRBD1 matching over 9 bases. The CDR3 sequence is 13 residues long. From germline, CDR1 is SGHTA and CDR2 FQGNSA. The V and J ends lost 5 bases and 13 bases, in that order; junction bases with no gene match: 9. The CDR3 region has the DNA TGTGCCAGCAGCCGGGACAGGGATTGGGAGCAGTACTTC. Translating it yields CASSRDRDWEQYF.

V usage is TRBV7-2 and J usage is TRBJ2-3, with D hard to call. With 0 bases removed from V and 1 base from J, the gap between germline ends came to 8 bases. In germline, CDR1 is SGHTA, CDR2 FQGNSA. The CDR3 loop spans 15 amino acids. This CDR3 reads CASSLAGFRTDTQYF. The CDR3 DNA reads TGTGCCAGCAGCTTAGCAGGGTTCCGCACAGATACGCAGTATTTT. Full variable domain (missing parts from reference TRBV7-2 and TRBJ2-3): GAGVSQSPSNKVTEKGKDVELRCDPISGHTALYWYRQSLGQGLEFLIYFQGNSAPDKSGLPSDRFSAERTGGSVSTLTIQRTQQEDSAVYLCASSLAGFRTDTQYFGPGTRLTVL.

By proportion, this clonotype is medium-sized (0.01 to 0.1%). CDR3: CASGVSVSTDTQYF. The CDR3 region has the DNA TGCGCCAGCGGCGTGAGCGTTAGCACAGATACGCAGTATTTT. V is TRBV4-1 and J is TRBJ2-3; D is undetermined. The V end lost 8 bases, the J end lost 0 bases, and 12 bases lay between the germline ends. CDR1 MGHRA and CDR2 YSYEKL come from the germline V gene. The CDR3 sequence is 14 residues long.

This chain joins TRBV4-2 and TRBJ2-5; 8 nucleotides line up with TRBD1. TRBJ2-7 explains the end of the DNA better; the J call may be wrong. Per germline, CDR1 LGHNA and CDR2 YNFKEQ. The CDR3 consists of 15 residues. The CDR3: CASSTTRTGFYEQYF. For the CDR3, the DNA is TGTGCCAGCAGCACAACCCGGACAGGGTTCTACGAGCAGTACTTC.

This clonotype was seen a handful of times. The chain is built from TRBV7-3 and TRBJ2-3, with 11 bases identical to TRBD2. CDR1 SGHTA and CDR2 FQGTGA come from the germline V gene. Losses at the gene ends were 1 base for V and 7 bases for J; bases not matched to a gene: 7. The CDR3 runs to 16 residues. This chain's CDR3 is CASSLSLTSGSYTQYF. DNA of the CDR3: TGTGCCAGCAGCTTAAGCCTAACTAGCGGGAGTTATACGCAGTATTTT.

This clonotype has only a few counts. The chain links TRBV9 to TRBJ2-5, with D tentatively TRBD2 (5 bases). The CDR3 length is 13 residues. V gave up 1 base and J gave up 4 bases, with 8 bases separating them. CDR1 is SGDLS, CDR2 YYNGEE, per germline. The CDR3 spells CASSVMAGETQYF. CDR3 bases: TGTGCCAGCAGCGTAATGGCGGGAGAGACCCAGTACTTC. Full variable domain (outside the CDR3, taken from reference TRBV9 and TRBJ2-5): DSGVTQTPKHLITATGQRVTLRCSPRSGDLSVYWYQQSLDQGLQFLIQYYNGEERAKGNILERFSAQQFPDLHSELNLSSLELGDSALYFCASSVMAGETQYFGPGTRLLVL.

V is TRBV27 and J is TRBJ2-4; D not resolved. The J call is uncertain, as TRBJ2-1 better fits the DNA end. The CDR3 contains 16 residues. Germline V gene lookup returns CDR1 MNHEY and CDR2 SMNVEV (reference sequence). CDR3 nucleotides: TGTGCCAGCAGTTTGTCTCCCTCCCAACTCGGCAATGAGCAGTTCTTC. This translates into CASSLSPSQLGNEQFF.

The CDR3 spells CASSLPAEADTQFF. The DNA of the CDR3 is TGTGCCAGCAGCTTACCAGCGGAAGCAGATACGCAGTTCTTC. The J gene is TRBJ2-1, the V gene TRBV11-1, with TRBD2 as a possible D gene (5 bases). This CDR3 has 14 residues. Germline V CDR1 and CDR2: SGHAT, FQDESV (reference sequence). The ends were cut back, 2 bases at V and 12 bases at J, with 17 bases in the middle.

This clonotype was recorded many times. The chain carries TRBV4-2 and TRBJ2-7; 13 bases align to TRBD2. With 0 bases clipped from V and 4 bases from J, the junction kept 15 bases outside the gene matches. This CDR3 is built from 20 residues. Germline-derived CDR1 and CDR2 are LGHNA and YNFKEQ. CDR3 sequence reads: CASSQDLPKLAGGRGYEQYF. CDR3 sequence (DNA): TGTGCCAGCAGCCAAGATCTTCCCAAACTAGCGGGAGGGCGTGGGTACGAGCAGTACTTC.